One sample yielded the 31 T cell receptor beta chains listed below, sequenced in a study of CD8+ T cells in alopecia areata. RNA, once extracted, was reverse transcribed into cDNA for use as the sequencing template. Clones were sequenced by immunoSEQ multiplex PCR, and TCRdb holds only the in-frame ones, with some missing. The repertoire has approximately 170,000 clones, around three fifths of them found once; the top ten carry 14%. The treatment denotes: oral pan-JAK inhibitor, 5-10 mg twice daily. The source material was CD4+ T cells sorted from blood, sampled at week 24, from a patient treated with tofacitinib. The receptor source for this set is a human donor with alopecia areata.

In its sample, this clone was seen once. The chain employs TRBV29-1 and TRBJ2-5; perhaps TRBD2 as D (6 bases). CDR1 and CDR2 (germline): SQVTM, ANQGSEA. The CDR3 covers 13 residues. V dropped 4 bases and J dropped 5 bases, with 14 bases sitting between them. CDR3 coding DNA: TGCAGCGTTGGGGGACTCCCCGGGGAGACCCAGTACTTC. Residues: CSVGGLPGETQYF.

The chain joins TRBV7-2 to TRBJ2-7, with D uncertain. The ends were cut back, 1 base at V and 5 bases at J, with 9 bases in the middle. CDR1 and CDR2 (germline): SGHTA, FQGNSA. The CDR3 is made up of 13 amino acids. The CDR3, as DNA: TGTGCCAGCAGCTTAGTCGTCGGCAACGAGCAGTACTTC. Translating it yields CASSLVVGNEQYF.

The chain joins TRBV5-6 to TRBJ2-5; unclear D gene. Deletions cut 1 base from V and 2 bases from J, with 12 bases between. Germline V gene data show CDR1 as SGHDT and CDR2 as YYEEEE. The CDR3 sequence is 15 residues long. The CDR3 region is CASSLKGLLQETQYF. The CDR3 nucleotides are TGTGCCAGCAGCTTGAAAGGGCTATTGCAAGAGACCCAGTACTTC. Full variable domain (remainder filled in from reference TRBV5-6 and TRBJ2-5): DAGVTQSPTHLIKTRGQQVTLRCSPKSGHDTVSWYQQALGQGPQFIFQYYEEEERQRGNFPDRFSGHQFPNYSSELNVNALLLGDSALYLCASSLKGLLQETQYFGPGTRLLVL.

In DNA form, the CDR3 reads TGTGCCAGCACCCTAGGGGCGGGGAGCTCCTACGAGCAGTACTTC. Protein sequence: CASTLGAGSSYEQYF. The chain employs TRBV6-5 and TRBJ2-7; tentative D call: TRBD2 (6 bases). The V gene lost 7 bases and the J gene lost 0 bases, with 16 bases spanning the gap. The CDR3 has 15 amino acids. Germline CDR1 reads MNHEY; CDR2 reads SVGAGI.

The rearrangement joins TRBV30 to TRBJ1-5; 7 bases agree with TRBD1. This CDR3 is 16 amino acids long. V lost 4 bases to trimming and J lost 2 bases; unmatched junction nucleotides: 11. Germline V gives CDR1 GTSNPN, CDR2 SVGIG (reference sequence). The CDR3 spells CAWTPDRVFGNQPQHF. CDR3 DNA: TGTGCCTGGACTCCTGACAGGGTCTTCGGCAATCAGCCCCAGCATTTT.

The chain employs TRBV30 and TRBJ2-3, with TRBD1 as a possible D gene (6 bases). Germline V gives CDR1 GTSNPN, CDR2 SVGIG (reference sequence). The CDR3 sequence is 16 residues long. Deletions cut 3 bases from V and 2 bases from J, with 18 bases between. CDR3 amino acids: CAWRISGVVFTDTQYF. CDR3 DNA sequence: TGTGCCTGGAGAATATCAGGGGTCGTTTTCACAGATACGCAGTATTTT.

V usage is TRBV30 and J usage is TRBJ1-2; no clear D. With 0 bases removed from V and 4 bases from J, the gap between germline ends came to 6 bases. Germline CDR1 and CDR2: GTSNPN and SVGIG (reference sequence). The CDR3 has 12 amino acids. The CDR3, as DNA: TGTGCCTGGAGTGTACGTCCCTATGGCTACACCTTC. It encodes CAWSVRPYGYTF. Variable domain in full (rest from reference TRBV30 and TRBJ1-2): SQTIHQWPATLVQPVGSPLSLECTVEGTSNPNLYWYRQAAGRGLQLLFYSVGIGQISSEVPQNLSASRPQDRQFILSSKKLLLSDSGFYLCAWSVRPYGYTFGSGTRLTVV.

With regard to this clone: This same CDR3 is encoded by further DNA sequences in the sample. The rearrangement uses TRBV5-1 and TRBJ1-1; 8 bases align to TRBD1. The CDR3 sequence is 14 residues long. J gave up 5 bases and V 4 bases, and 7 bases lay outside the gene matches. The germline CDR1 and CDR2 sequences are SGHRS and YFSETQ. The CDR3 reads CASSIGQGKTEAFF. The CDR3 region has the DNA TGCGCCAGCAGCATCGGACAGGGTAAAACTGAAGCTTTCTTT.

Only a few counts were recorded for this clone. V gene TRBV29-1 combines with J gene TRBJ1-1; D gene unclear. V was cut by 3 bases and J by 8 bases, with 4 bases left in between. The CDR3 is made up of 9 amino acids. Germline assignment: CDR1 SQVTM and CDR2 ANQGSEA. The CDR3 loop is CSVELEAFF. CDR3 nucleotides: TGCAGCGTTGAGCTCGAAGCTTTCTTT.

The V call is TRBV29-1, the J call TRBJ2-5; D possibly corresponds to TRBD1 (5 bases). Germline V gene data show CDR1 as SQVTM and CDR2 as ANQGSEA. With 7 bases removed from V and 4 bases from J, the gap between germline ends came to 13 bases. The CDR3 extends over 12 amino acids. As DNA, the CDR3 is TGCAGCGGGGGCCCGAAAGGAGAGACCCAGTACTTC. This translates into CSGGPKGETQYF.

This clone was observed a few times. This chain connects TRBV29-1 to TRBJ1-2, with 8 positions matching TRBD1. With 6 bases clipped from V and 8 bases from J, the junction kept 8 bases outside the gene matches. CDR1 is SQVTM, CDR2 ANQGSEA, per germline. CDR3 size: 12 residues. CDR3 DNA sequence: TGCAGCGTCCGGACAGGGATAGACGGCTACACCTTC. This translates into CSVRTGIDGYTF.

DNA for the CDR3: TGTGCCAGCAGCTCTCGGGGGACAGATACGCAGTATTTT. This sequence encodes CASSSRGTDTQYF. The chain combines TRBV5-4 with TRBJ2-3; the D gene is possibly TRBD2 (6 bases). With 3 bases removed from V and 3 bases from J, the gap between germline ends came to 8 bases. In germline, CDR1 is SGHNT, CDR2 YYREEE (reference sequence). The CDR3 length is 13 residues.

J is TRBJ2-1 and V is TRBV7-2; 10 bases fit TRBD2. CDR1 is SGHTA and CDR2 is FQGNSA in the germline V gene. Trimming cost V 8 bases and J 3 bases; bases outside gene matches: 4. This CDR3 has 14 residues. The CDR3 sequence is CASSLAGFYNEQFF. The CDR3 coding sequence is TGTGCCAGCTCACTAGCGGGGTTCTACAATGAGCAGTTCTTC.

This clone was seen only once. The chain has TRBV7-2 and TRBJ2-3; D tentatively reads TRBD1 or TRBD2 (6 bases each). CDR3 length: 15 residues. Trimming cost V 5 bases and J 3 bases, with 15 bases left between them. Germline V gives CDR1 SGHTA, CDR2 FQGNSA. CDR3 residues: CASSGWGAPTDTQYF. CDR3 coding DNA: TGTGCCAGCAGCGGCTGGGGGGCCCCTACAGATACGCAGTATTTT.

This clone was detected only a few times. The chain carries TRBV5-1 and TRBJ1-2; D remains ambiguous. The germline CDR1 and CDR2 sequences are SGHRS and YFSETQ. The V end was cut by 4 bases, the J end by 8 bases, with 18 bases between. The CDR3 extends over 14 amino acids. In DNA, the CDR3 is TGCGCCAGCAGCAATCCAACCCGGTCTGGGGGCTACACCTTC. This encodes CASSNPTRSGGYTF.

The V call is TRBV29-1, the J call TRBJ2-5; a possible D gene is TRBD2 (5 bases). The V and J ends lost 1 base and 2 bases respectively, with 11 bases between them. The CDR3 is 14 residues long. Germline V CDR1 and CDR2: SQVTM, ANQGSEA. In DNA, the CDR3 is TGCAGCGTTGAAGCTGCGGGCGTTCAAGAGACCCAGTACTTC. Encoded protein: CSVEAAGVQETQYF.

The chain has TRBV29-1 and TRBJ2-7; unclear D gene. V gave up 6 bases and J gave up 6 bases, with 9 bases separating them. The germline V gene has CDR1 SQVTM and CDR2 ANQGSEA. This CDR3 comprises 10 residues. CDR3 region: CSVGLPEQYF. The CDR3 nucleotides are TGCAGCGTCGGATTGCCCGAGCAGTACTTC.

As DNA, the CDR3 is TGTGCCACCAGCAGGACTAGCGGGGGTCGAAGGGCAGATACGCAGTATTTT. It codes for CATSRTSGGRRADTQYF. The chain has TRBV15 and TRBJ2-3, with 12 bases that match TRBD2. The CDR3 sequence is 17 residues long. Germline loops: CDR1 LNHNV, CDR2 YYDKDF (reference sequence). V lost 3 bases to trimming and J lost 4 bases; unmatched junction nucleotides: 8.

The rearrangement links TRBV6-6 to TRBJ1-1, with 9 bases that match TRBD1. The germline V gene has CDR1 MNHNY and CDR2 SVGAGI (reference sequence). V was pared by 5 bases and J by 7 bases, with 11 bases of the junction left unmatched. The CDR3 is made up of 15 amino acids. The CDR3 DNA is TGTGCCAGCAGTCCACCGGGACAGGGTGTCGGTGAAGCTTTCTTT. This encodes CASSPPGQGVGEAFF.

This rearrangement joins TRBV27 to TRBJ2-3, with TRBD1 matching 9 bases. The CDR3 consists of 17 residues. The V gene's germline CDR1 is MNHEY and CDR2 SMNVEV (reference sequence). Unmatched junction bases numbered 11, after V lost 2 bases and J lost 5 bases. In DNA, the CDR3 is TGTGCCAGCAGTTTACGTTACAGGGGGCTCGTAGGAGATACGCAGTATTTT. It yields the protein CASSLRYRGLVGDTQYF.

For the CDR3, the DNA is TGTGCCAGCCACACGCGAGTGTCTCGCGAGCAGTACTTC. Residues: CASHTRVSREQYF. The chain carries TRBV2 and TRBJ2-7; the D is unclear. Trimming pared 8 bases from V and 6 bases from J, leaving 17 bases between. This CDR3 contains 13 residues. Germline V gene sequence: CDR1 SNHLY, CDR2 FYNNEI.

The chain links TRBV6-5 to TRBJ1-5; D is undetermined. Germline-derived CDR1 and CDR2 are MNHEY and SVGAGI. V lost 5 bases and J 3 bases, leaving 8 bases between the germline ends. This CDR3 is built from 13 residues. The CDR3 is CASSRTVNQPQHF. For the CDR3, the DNA is TGTGCCAGCAGTCGGACGGTCAATCAGCCCCAGCATTTT.

The chain combines TRBV28 with TRBJ1-6; TRBD1 matches 9 bases. The CDR3 sequence is 16 residues long. The trim removed 6 bases at V and 7 bases at J, leaving 10 bases unmatched. Germline loops: CDR1 MDHEN, CDR2 SYDVKM. The CDR3 loop is CASSLTGTGQNSPLHF. CDR3 in DNA: TGTGCCAGCAGCCTAACCGGGACAGGGCAAAATTCACCCCTCCACTTT.

This rearrangement joins TRBV30 to TRBJ1-1, with D perhaps TRBD1 (5 bases). Trimming took 3 bases from V and 0 from J, leaving 11 bases between them. Per germline, CDR1 GTSNPN and CDR2 SVGIG (reference sequence). This CDR3 has 14 amino acids. CDR3 amino acids: CAWRRGPMNTEAFF. As DNA, the CDR3 is TGTGCCTGGAGGAGGGGCCCGATGAACACTGAAGCTTTCTTT.

This clone was seen a few times. V and J are TRBV11-2 and TRBJ2-7, with D maybe TRBD2 (5 bases). The CDR3 is 14 amino acids. Trimming removed 7 bases from V and 7 bases from J, with 20 bases in between. The germline V gene encodes CDR1 SGHAT and CDR2 FQNNGV. The CDR3 region is CASTLNRASGEQYF. Here the CDR3 DNA reads TGTGCCAGCACACTAAACCGGGCCTCGGGAGAGCAGTACTTC.

This clone was counted a few times. A much bigger clone sits one base away, suggesting this may be a read error. This rearrangement joins TRBV4-1 to TRBJ2-1, with D unresolved. Germline V CDR1 and CDR2: MGHRA, YSYEKL. The CDR3 is made up of 15 amino acids. The CDR3 nucleotides are TGTGCCAGCAGCCAAGCCGGGCAAACCTACAATGAGCAGTTCTTC. This translates into CASSQAGQTYNEQFF.

This clone has only a few counts. The chain employs TRBV19 and TRBJ2-1, with a weak D call TRBD1 (5 bases). The CDR3 has 16 residues. V lost 1 base and J lost 0, with 10 bases in between. Germline assignment: CDR1 LNHDA and CDR2 SQIVND (reference sequence). The CDR3 sequence: CASSIAARVSYNEQFF. The CDR3 DNA follows: TGTGCCAGTAGTATAGCTGCCAGGGTCTCCTACAATGAGCAGTTCTTC.

The V gene is TRBV29-1, the J gene TRBJ2-7, with D possibly TRBD2 on 5 matching bases. CDR3 size: 12 residues. With 4 bases removed from V and 2 bases from J, the gap between germline ends came to 9 bases. Germline V lookup: CDR1 SQVTM, CDR2 ANQGSEA. The CDR3 nucleotides read TGCAGCGTTGCGGACGGGACCTACGAGCAGTACTTC. This translates into CSVADGTYEQYF.

This clone was observed a handful of times. The V call is TRBV6-5, the J call TRBJ2-2, with unresolved D. V was shortened by 2 bases and J by 4 bases, with 8 bases between the two germline ends. This CDR3 comprises 14 residues. Germline CDR1 is MNHEY and CDR2 is SVGAGI. CDR3 residues: CASSYVRGTGELFF. The CDR3 DNA reads as TGTGCCAGCAGTTACGTGCGAGGCACCGGGGAGCTGTTTTTT.

This clone was picked up many times. The V and J genes are TRBV5-8 and TRBJ2-1; D perhaps matches TRBD1 (6 bases). Deletions cut 6 bases from V and 4 bases from J, with 14 bases between. CDR3 length equals 14 residues. Germline V gene sequence: CDR1 SGHTS, CDR2 YDEGEE. The CDR3 nucleotides read TGTGCCAGCACCCAGGACAGTATTTACAATGAGCAGTTCTTC. Protein: CASTQDSIYNEQFF.

This clone has a single count. The chain is built from TRBV15 and TRBJ1-1; D is ambiguous. Germline V lookup: CDR1 LNHNV, CDR2 YYDKDF (reference sequence). The V gene lost 0 bases and the J gene lost 1 base, with 6 bases spanning the gap. CDR3 length: 14 amino acids. Written as DNA, the CDR3 is TGTGCCACCAGCAGAGATTTGGCGAACACTGAAGCTTTCTTT. Translation: CATSRDLANTEAFF.